This T cell receptor (beta chain) was found in a study of shared clonotypes between healthy human individuals. The data were produced by immunoSEQ multiplex PCR, yet TCRdb's version contains in-frame clones alone and is incomplete. The profile shows 2 million to 2.5 million clones, roughly 96% of them singletons. This clone was seen a single time. Germline V gene sequence: CDR1 ENHRY, CDR2 SYGVKD. Trimming cost V 0 bases and J 8 bases, with 10 bases left between them. The CDR3 totals 13 residues. The chain has TRBV10-3 and TRBJ2-5; D is unresolved. The sequence came from a young man in good health. What was sequenced was naive CD4+ T cells sorted from blood. The subset was: CD45RA+ positively selected. CDR3 nucleotide sequence: TGTGCCATCAGTGAGTCGGCCGTAGATACCCAGTACTTC. Translating it yields CAISESAVDTQYF.